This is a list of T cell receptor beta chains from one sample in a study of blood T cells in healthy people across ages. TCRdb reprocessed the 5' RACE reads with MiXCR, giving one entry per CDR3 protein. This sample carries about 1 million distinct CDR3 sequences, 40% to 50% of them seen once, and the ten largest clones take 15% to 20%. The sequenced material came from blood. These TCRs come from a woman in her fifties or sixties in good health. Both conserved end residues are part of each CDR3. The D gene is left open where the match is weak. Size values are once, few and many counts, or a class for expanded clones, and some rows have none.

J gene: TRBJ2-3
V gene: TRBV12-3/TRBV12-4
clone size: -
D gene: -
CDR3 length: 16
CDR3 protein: CASSKDLPTRSDTQYF
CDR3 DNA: TGTGCCAGCAGTAAAGACCTCCCGACCCGATCAGATACGCAGTATTTT

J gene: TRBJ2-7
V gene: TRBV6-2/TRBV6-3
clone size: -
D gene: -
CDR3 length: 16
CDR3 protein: CASSRGRTASSYEQYF
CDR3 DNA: TGTGCCAGCTCCAGAGGGAGGACAGCTAGCTCCTACGAGCAGTACTTC

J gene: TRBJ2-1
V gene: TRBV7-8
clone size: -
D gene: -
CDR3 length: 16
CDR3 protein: CASSSPRGLQNNEQFF
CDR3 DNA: TGTGCCAGCAGCTCTCCGAGGGGACTCCAAAACAATGAGCAGTTCTTC

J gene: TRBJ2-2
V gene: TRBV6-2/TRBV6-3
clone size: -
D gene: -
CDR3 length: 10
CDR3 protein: CASFGGELFF
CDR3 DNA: TGTGCCAGCTTTGGCGGGGAGCTGTTTTTT

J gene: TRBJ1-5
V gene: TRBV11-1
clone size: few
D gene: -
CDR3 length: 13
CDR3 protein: CASSLDVNQPQHF
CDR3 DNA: TGTGCCAGCAGCTTAGATGTCAATCAGCCCCAGCATTTT

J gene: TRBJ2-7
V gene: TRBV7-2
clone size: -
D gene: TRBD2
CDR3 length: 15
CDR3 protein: CASSSTSGTTYEQYF
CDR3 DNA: TGTGCCAGCAGTTCCACTAGCGGAACCACCTACGAGCAGTACTTC

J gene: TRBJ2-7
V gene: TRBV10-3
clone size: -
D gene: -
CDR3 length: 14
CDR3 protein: CAIRSDSALYEQYF
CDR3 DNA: TGTGCCATCAGGTCGGACAGCGCACTCTACGAGCAGTACTTC

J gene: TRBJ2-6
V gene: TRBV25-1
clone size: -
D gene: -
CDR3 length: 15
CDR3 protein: CASSEPGSGADVLTF
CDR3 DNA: TGTGCCAGCAGTGAACCCGGGTCGGGGGCCGACGTCCTGACTTTC

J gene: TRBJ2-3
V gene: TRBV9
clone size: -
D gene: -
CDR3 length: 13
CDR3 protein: CASSVVAEDTQYF
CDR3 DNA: TGTGCCAGCAGCGTAGTGGCGGAGGATACGCAGTATTTT

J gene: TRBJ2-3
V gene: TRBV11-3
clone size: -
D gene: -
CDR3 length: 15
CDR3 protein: CASSLGDTNTDTQYF
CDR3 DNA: TGTGCCAGCAGCTTAGGAGACACTAACACAGATACGCAGTATTTT

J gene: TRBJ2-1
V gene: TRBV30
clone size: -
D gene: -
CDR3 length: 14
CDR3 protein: CAWRDPGTRREQFF
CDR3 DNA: TGTGCCTGGAGAGACCCCGGGACGCGCCGGGAGCAGTTCTTC

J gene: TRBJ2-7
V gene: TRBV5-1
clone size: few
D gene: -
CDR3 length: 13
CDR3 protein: CASMTDGNYEQYF
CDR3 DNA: TGCGCCAGCATGACAGACGGAAACTACGAGCAGTACTTC

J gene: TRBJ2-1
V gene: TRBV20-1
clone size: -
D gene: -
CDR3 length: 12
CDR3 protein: CSARGDALEQFF
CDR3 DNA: TGCAGTGCTAGAGGGGACGCACTAGAGCAGTTCTTC

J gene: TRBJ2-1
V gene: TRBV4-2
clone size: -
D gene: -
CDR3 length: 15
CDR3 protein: CASSQETNRYNEQFF
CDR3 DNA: TGTGCCAGCAGCCAAGAGACTAACCGCTACAATGAGCAGTTCTTC

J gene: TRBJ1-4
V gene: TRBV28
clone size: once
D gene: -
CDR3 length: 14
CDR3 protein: CASGQKGLGEKLFF
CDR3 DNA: TGTGCCAGCGGCCAAAAGGGTCTCGGAGAAAAACTGTTTTTT

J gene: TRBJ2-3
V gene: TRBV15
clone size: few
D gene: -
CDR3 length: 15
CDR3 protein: CATSRSGYTEDTQYF
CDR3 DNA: TGTGCCACCAGCAGATCCGGCTATACGGAAGATACGCAGTATTTT

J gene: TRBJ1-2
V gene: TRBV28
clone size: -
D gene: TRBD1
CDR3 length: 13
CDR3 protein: CASSGDRAYGYTF
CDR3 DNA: TGTGCCAGCAGCGGGGACAGGGCCTATGGCTACACCTTC

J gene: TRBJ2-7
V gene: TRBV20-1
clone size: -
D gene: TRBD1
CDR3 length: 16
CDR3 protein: CSARDRGQGPSYEQYF
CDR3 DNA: TGCAGTGCTAGAGATCGCGGACAGGGACCCTCCTACGAGCAGTACTTC

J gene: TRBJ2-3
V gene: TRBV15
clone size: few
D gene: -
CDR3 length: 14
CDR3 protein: CATSRDRGAPWQYF
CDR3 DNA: TGTGCCACCAGCAGAGATCGGGGGGCGCCCTGGCAGTATTTT

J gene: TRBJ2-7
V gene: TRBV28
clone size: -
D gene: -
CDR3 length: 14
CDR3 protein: CASTETQSFYEQYF
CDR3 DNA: TGTGCCAGCACCGAGACCCAGAGCTTCTACGAGCAGTACTTC

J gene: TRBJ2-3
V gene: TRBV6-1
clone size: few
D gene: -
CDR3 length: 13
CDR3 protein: CASSADITDTQYF
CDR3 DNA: TGTGCCAGCAGTGCCGACATCACAGATACGCAGTATTTT

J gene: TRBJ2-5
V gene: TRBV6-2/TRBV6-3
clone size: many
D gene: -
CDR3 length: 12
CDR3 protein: CASSYRVETQYF
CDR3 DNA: TGTGCCAGCAGTTACCGAGTAGAGACCCAGTACTTC

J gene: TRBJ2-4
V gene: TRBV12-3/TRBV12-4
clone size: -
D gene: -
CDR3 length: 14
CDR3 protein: CASSAAGAKNIQYF
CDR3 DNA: TGTGCCAGCAGTGCGGCGGGGGCCAAAAACATTCAGTACTTC

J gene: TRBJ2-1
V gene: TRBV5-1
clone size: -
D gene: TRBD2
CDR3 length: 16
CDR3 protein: CASSTELAEIGNEQFF
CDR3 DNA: TGCGCCAGCAGCACCGAACTAGCGGAAATCGGCAATGAGCAGTTCTTC

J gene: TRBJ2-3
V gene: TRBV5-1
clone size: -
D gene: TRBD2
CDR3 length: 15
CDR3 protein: CASSLGEGPPDTQYF
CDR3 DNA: TGCGCCAGCAGCTTGGGGGAGGGCCCCCCAGATACGCAGTATTTT

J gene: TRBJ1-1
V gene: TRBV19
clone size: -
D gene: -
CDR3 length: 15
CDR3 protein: CASSPLAGVRTEAFF
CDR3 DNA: TGTGCCAGTAGCCCCTTGGCAGGGGTTCGCACTGAAGCTTTCTTT

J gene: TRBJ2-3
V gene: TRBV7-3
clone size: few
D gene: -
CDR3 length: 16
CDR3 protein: CASSSGTRSSTDTQYF
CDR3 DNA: TGTGCCAGCAGCTCCGGGACCAGATCTTCGACAGATACGCAGTATTTT

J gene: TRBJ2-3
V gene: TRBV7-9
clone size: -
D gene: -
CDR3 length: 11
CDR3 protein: CAIGQADTQYF
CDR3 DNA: TGTGCCATCGGGCAGGCAGATACGCAGTATTTT

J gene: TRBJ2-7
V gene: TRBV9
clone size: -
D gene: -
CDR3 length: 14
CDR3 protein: CASSVARESGEQYF
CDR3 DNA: TGTGCCAGCAGCGTAGCAAGGGAAAGCGGCGAGCAGTACTTC

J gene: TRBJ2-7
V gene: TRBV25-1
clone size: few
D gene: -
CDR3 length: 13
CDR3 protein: CASIPRNSYEQYF
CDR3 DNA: TGTGCCAGCATCCCCCGGAACTCCTACGAGCAGTACTTC

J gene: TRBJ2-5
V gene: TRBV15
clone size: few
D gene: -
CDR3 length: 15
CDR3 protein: CATSTDRYLQETQYF
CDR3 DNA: TGTGCCACCAGCACTGACAGGTACCTACAAGAGACCCAGTACTTC

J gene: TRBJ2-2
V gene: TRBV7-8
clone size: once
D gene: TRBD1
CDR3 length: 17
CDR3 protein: CASSLVGPQGLSGELFF
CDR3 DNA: TGTGCCAGCAGCTTAGTGGGTCCACAGGGGTTGTCCGGGGAGCTGTTTTTT

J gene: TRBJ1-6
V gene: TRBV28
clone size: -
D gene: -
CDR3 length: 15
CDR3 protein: CASTLTRQTNSPLHF
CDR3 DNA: TGTGCCAGCACCCTTACGCGCCAGACGAATTCACCCCTCCACTTT

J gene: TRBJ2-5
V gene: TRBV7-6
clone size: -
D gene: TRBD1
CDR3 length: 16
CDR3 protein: CASSSPDRGLGETQYF
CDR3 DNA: TGTGCCAGCAGCTCGCCCGACAGGGGGCTAGGCGAGACCCAGTACTTC

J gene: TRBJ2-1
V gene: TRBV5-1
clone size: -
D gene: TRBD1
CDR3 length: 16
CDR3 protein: CASSLVPDRVSNEQFF
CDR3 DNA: TGCGCCAGCAGCTTGGTTCCGGACAGGGTCAGCAATGAGCAGTTCTTC

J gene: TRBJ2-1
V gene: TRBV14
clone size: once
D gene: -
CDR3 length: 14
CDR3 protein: CASSQDGTGNEQFF
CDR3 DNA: TGTGCCAGCAGCCAAGACGGGACGGGCAATGAGCAGTTCTTC

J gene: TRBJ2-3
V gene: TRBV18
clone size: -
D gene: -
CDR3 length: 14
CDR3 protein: CASSISQLTDTQYF
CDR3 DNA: TGTGCCAGCTCAATCTCACAACTCACAGATACGCAGTATTTT

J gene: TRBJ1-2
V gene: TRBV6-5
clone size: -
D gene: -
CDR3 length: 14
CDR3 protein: CASRADLINYGYTF
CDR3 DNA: TGTGCCAGCAGAGCCGACCTTATTAACTATGGCTACACCTTC

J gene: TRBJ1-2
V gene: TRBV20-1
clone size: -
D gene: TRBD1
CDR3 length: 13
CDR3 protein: CSASRTGSYGYTF
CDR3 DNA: TGCAGTGCTAGTCGGACAGGGAGCTATGGCTACACCTTC

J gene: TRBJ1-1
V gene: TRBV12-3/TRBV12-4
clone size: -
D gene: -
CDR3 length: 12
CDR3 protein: CAITSFNTEAFF
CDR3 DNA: TGTGCCATTACGTCTTTCAACACTGAAGCTTTCTTT

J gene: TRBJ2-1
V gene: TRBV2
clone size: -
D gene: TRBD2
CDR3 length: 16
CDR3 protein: CASSVGSGRFSNEQFF
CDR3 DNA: TGTGCCAGCAGTGTTGGTAGCGGGAGGTTTAGCAATGAGCAGTTCTTC

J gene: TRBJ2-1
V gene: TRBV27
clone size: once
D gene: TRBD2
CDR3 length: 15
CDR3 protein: CASSATGTSGASGFF
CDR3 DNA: TGTGCCAGCAGCGCAACCGGGACTAGCGGGGCCAGTGGGTTCTTC

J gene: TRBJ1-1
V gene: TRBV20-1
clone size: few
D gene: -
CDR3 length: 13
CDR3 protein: CSARLGTNTEAFF
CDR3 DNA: TGCAGTGCTAGGTTGGGAACGAACACTGAAGCTTTCTTT